The 21 T cell receptor beta chains given below trace back to one sample, sequenced in a study of CD8+ T cells in alopecia areata. Following RNA extraction, reverse transcription yielded cDNA that acted as the sequencing template. Some clones are missing from TCRdb's copy, which holds only in-frame ones; the method was immunoSEQ multiplex PCR. The sample carries 79,000 or so clones, roughly 66% recorded once. Regarding treatment: oral pan-JAK inhibitor, 5-10 mg twice daily. Sequences were derived from CD8+ T cells sorted from blood, sampled at week 24, from a patient treated with tofacitinib. Source of these receptors: a human donor with alopecia areata.

The chain joins TRBV4-1 to TRBJ2-7, with 7 bases that match TRBD1. V trimming: 5 bases; J trimming: 1 base; junction bases outside the gene matches: 5. The CDR3 loop spans 14 amino acids. From germline, CDR1 is MGHRA and CDR2 YSYEKL. In DNA, the CDR3 is TGCGCCAGCAGCTACACAGGGGATTCCTACGAGCAGTACTTC. Its translation is CASSYTGDSYEQYF.

This clone has a handful of counts. V is TRBV7-2 and J is TRBJ2-7, with 10 bases identical to TRBD1. Germline CDR1 and CDR2: SGHTA and FQGNSA. The CDR3 is made up of 14 amino acids. The trim removed 4 bases at V and 3 bases at J, leaving 3 bases unmatched. The CDR3 reads CASSSRDRGYEQYF. CDR3 in DNA: TGTGCCAGCAGCTCCCGGGACAGGGGCTACGAGCAGTACTTC.

This clone was seen a single time. V gene TRBV4-3 combines with J gene TRBJ2-1; the D gene is possibly TRBD2 (5 bases). The CDR3 spans 15 residues. V was shortened by 0 bases and J by 6 bases, with 12 bases between the two germline ends. The germline V gene encodes CDR1 LGHNA and CDR2 YSLEER. CDR3 protein: CASSQEWGAGNEQFF. The CDR3, as DNA: TGCGCCAGCAGCCAAGAATGGGGTGCGGGCAATGAGCAGTTCTTC.

The chain couples TRBV5-6 to TRBJ2-2, with 9 bases fitting TRBD1. Germline V CDR1 and CDR2: SGHDT, YYEEEE. This CDR3 is 17 amino acids long. Trimming removed 2 bases from V and 7 bases from J; junction bases left unmatched: 12. As DNA, the CDR3 is TGTGCCAGCAGCTTCCCGGGACAGGGTTTCTTGGACGGGGAGCTGTTTTTT. This codes for CASSFPGQGFLDGELFF.

This chain connects TRBV5-6 to TRBJ2-3; D is possibly TRBD1 or TRBD2 (5 bases each). CDR3 size: 16 residues. The germline V gene encodes CDR1 SGHDT and CDR2 YYEEEE. Trimming cost V 4 bases and J 0 bases, with 15 bases left between them. This CDR3 reads CASSPGRIASTDTQYF. The CDR3 bases are TGTGCCAGCAGCCCGGGACGGATTGCTAGCACAGATACGCAGTATTTT.

This clone appeared once. The CDR3 is CASSDREGGTEAFF. The CDR3 DNA is TGTGCCAGCAGCGATAGGGAGGGTGGGACTGAAGCTTTCTTT. The genes are TRBV2 and TRBJ1-1; D not resolved. From germline, CDR1 is SNHLY and CDR2 FYNNEI. The V and J ends lost 6 bases and 5 bases respectively, with 16 bases between them. The CDR3 consists of 14 residues.

V gene TRBV4-2 combines with J gene TRBJ2-2, with 8 bases identical to TRBD1. After removal of 1 base from V and 4 bases from J, the junction contained 5 bases not matched to a gene. The CDR3 extends over 16 amino acids. The germline CDR1 and CDR2 sequences are LGHNA and YNFKEQ. The CDR3 protein is CASSQGGQGPTGELFF. The CDR3 nucleotides read TGTGCCAGCAGCCAAGGTGGACAGGGACCCACCGGGGAGCTGTTTTTT.

This chain connects TRBV28 to TRBJ2-7; 13 bases map to TRBD2. V lost 6 bases to trimming and J lost 6 bases; unmatched junction nucleotides: 5. The CDR3 length is 14 residues. Germline V gene data show CDR1 as MDHEN and CDR2 as SYDVKM. The CDR3 DNA reads TGTGCCAGCAGCCGAGGACTAGCGGGAGTCGAGCAGTACTTC. Translation: CASSRGLAGVEQYF.

This sequence joins TRBV18 and TRBJ2-3, with TRBD2 matching over 8 bases. The ends lost 0 bases at V and 4 bases at J; junction bases unmatched: 6. Germline loops: CDR1 KGHSH, CDR2 LQKENI. The CDR3 runs 16 residues. The CDR3 region is CASSPPVSGEADTQYF. CDR3 in DNA: TGTGCCAGCTCACCACCGGTTAGCGGGGAGGCAGATACGCAGTATTTT.

The chain uses TRBV19 and TRBJ2-7; 7 positions agree with TRBD1. Germline V gene sequence: CDR1 LNHDA, CDR2 SQIVND (reference sequence). V lost 5 bases to trimming and J lost 2 bases; unmatched junction nucleotides: 12. The CDR3 covers 16 residues. Written as DNA, the CDR3 is TGTGCCAGTAGTCCACTCTCCCGGACAGGAACCTACGAGCAGTACTTC. Translated: CASSPLSRTGTYEQYF.

The rearrangement joins TRBV2 to TRBJ1-4; a possible D gene is TRBD1 (5 bases). The CDR3 is made up of 16 amino acids. CDR1 SNHLY and CDR2 FYNNEI come from the germline V gene. V dropped 4 bases and J dropped 0 bases, with 12 bases sitting between them. The CDR3 protein is CASSVYSRATNEKLFF. As DNA, the CDR3 is TGTGCCAGCAGTGTCTACAGCAGGGCAACTAATGAAAAACTGTTTTTT.

V and J are TRBV7-6 and TRBJ2-7; D not certain. The CDR3 is 16 residues long. CDR1 is SGHVS and CDR2 is FNYEAQ in the germline V gene. V was clipped by 2 bases and J by 2 bases, with 16 bases between them. The CDR3 is CASSLTPGPGTYEQYF. CDR3 sequence (DNA): TGTGCCAGCAGCTTAACCCCCGGCCCGGGCACCTACGAGCAGTACTTC.

The chain has TRBV5-1 and TRBJ1-3, with D perhaps matching TRBD1 (5 bases). Deletions cut 2 bases from V and 0 bases from J, with 12 bases between. The CDR3 totals 16 residues. Germline values: CDR1 SGHRS, CDR2 YFSETQ. DNA of the CDR3: TGCGCCAGCAGCTTTAGACAGATGAGCTCTGGAAACACCATATATTTT. Amino acid sequence: CASSFRQMSSGNTIYF.

The chain joins TRBV28 to TRBJ2-5, with D perhaps matching TRBD1 (6 bases). The CDR3 runs 16 residues. CDR1 and CDR2 (germline): MDHEN, SYDVKM. Trimming removed 4 bases from V and 7 bases from J, with 22 bases in between. CDR3 in amino acids: CASSSTTGWGRRTQYF. CDR3 nucleotide sequence: TGTGCCAGCAGTTCAACTACGGGTTGGGGGCGTCGGACCCAGTACTTC.

The V call is TRBV14, the J call TRBJ1-2; D remains ambiguous. The CDR3 spans 13 residues. CDR1 is SGHDN and CDR2 is FVKESK in the germline V gene. Between the trimmed V and J ends, which lost 0 bases and 4 bases, there was a span of 6 bases. This CDR3 is CASSQEQAYGYTF. DNA of the CDR3: TGTGCCAGCAGCCAAGAGCAGGCCTATGGCTACACCTTC.

This chain uses TRBV5-1 with TRBJ2-5; TRBD1 might be the D (6 bases). Germline V CDR1 and CDR2: SGHRS, YFSETQ. Trimming shortened V by 5 bases and J by 2 bases, and 16 bases separated the two germline ends. The CDR3 spans 15 residues. CDR3 nucleotides: TGCGCCAGCAGAAGCAGGGGTGTTGGGCAAGAGACCCAGTACTTC. Amino acids: CASRSRGVGQETQYF.

This clone was recorded only once. The genes are TRBV6-6 and TRBJ1-5; 8 bases agree with TRBD1. This CDR3 is built from 14 residues. The germline gives CDR1 MNHNY, CDR2 SVGAGI (reference sequence). V was pared by 6 bases and J by 4 bases, with 5 bases of the junction left unmatched. CDR3 region: CASSLGQENQPQHF. The CDR3 DNA sequence: TGTGCCAGCAGCTTGGGACAGGAAAATCAGCCCCAGCATTTT.

The rearrangement uses TRBV25-1 and TRBJ2-1; tentatively, D is TRBD2 (6 bases). CDR1 MGHDK and CDR2 SYGVNS come from the germline V gene. V was trimmed by 7 bases and J by 5 bases, leaving 15 bases between them. The length of the CDR3 is 14 residues. This chain's CDR3 is CASTIAEWDNEQFF. Written as DNA, the CDR3 is TGTGCCAGCACGATAGCGGAATGGGACAATGAGCAGTTCTTC.

The chain carries TRBV9 and TRBJ2-5; the D gene could be TRBD1 or TRBD2 (6 bases each). V lost 0 bases to trimming and J lost 5 bases, with 14 bases between them. The V gene's germline CDR1 is SGDLS and CDR2 YYNGEE. CDR3 length equals 15 residues. Here the CDR3 reads CASSVDLGGFETQYF. In DNA, the CDR3 is TGTGCCAGCAGCGTAGATCTGGGGGGCTTTGAGACCCAGTACTTC.

The J gene is TRBJ1-2, the V gene TRBV25-1; D not resolved. V lost 4 bases, J lost 2 bases, and 11 bases lay in between. The germline V gene encodes CDR1 MGHDK and CDR2 SYGVNS. CDR3 length: 14 amino acids. The CDR3 sequence is CASSAWSANYGYTF. The DNA of the CDR3 is TGTGCCAGCAGTGCGTGGTCGGCCAACTATGGCTACACCTTC.

The chain couples TRBV18 to TRBJ2-5, with D unclear. V was clipped by 0 bases and J by 2 bases, with 4 bases between them. The CDR3 has 13 amino acids. CDR1 and CDR2 from the germline V gene are KGHSH and LQKENI. The CDR3 coding sequence is TGTGCCAGCTCACCACCCACGCAAGAGACCCAGTACTTC. This codes for CASSPPTQETQYF. The full variable domain, rest sourced from reference TRBV18 and TRBJ2-5, is NAGVMQNPRHLVRRRGQEARLRCSPMKGHSHVYWYRQLPEEGLKFMVYLQKENIIDESGMPKERFSAEFPKEGPSILRIQQVVRGDSAAYFCASSPPTQETQYFGPGTRLLVL.